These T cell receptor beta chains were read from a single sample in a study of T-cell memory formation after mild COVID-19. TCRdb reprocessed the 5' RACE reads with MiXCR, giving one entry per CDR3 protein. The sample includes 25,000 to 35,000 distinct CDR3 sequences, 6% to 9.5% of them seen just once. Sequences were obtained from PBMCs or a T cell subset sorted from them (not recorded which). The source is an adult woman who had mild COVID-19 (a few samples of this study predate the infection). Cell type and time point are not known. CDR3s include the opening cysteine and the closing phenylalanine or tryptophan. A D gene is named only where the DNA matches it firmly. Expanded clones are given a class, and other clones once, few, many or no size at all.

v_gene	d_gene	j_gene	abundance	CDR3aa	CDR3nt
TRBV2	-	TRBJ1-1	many	CASSEGGGGSTEAFF	TGTGCCAGCAGTGAGGGAGGGGGAGGAAGCACTGAAGCTTTCTTT
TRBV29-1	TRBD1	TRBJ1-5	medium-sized	CSVSDRGLGNQPQHF	TGCAGCGTTTCGGACAGGGGTTTAGGAAATCAGCCCCAGCATTTT
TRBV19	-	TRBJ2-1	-	CASSIRAYNEQFF	TGTGCCAGTAGTATTAGGGCTTACAATGAGCAGTTCTTC
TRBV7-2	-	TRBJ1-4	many	CASSYYRDEKLFF	TGTGCCAGCAGTTATTACAGGGATGAAAAACTGTTTTTT
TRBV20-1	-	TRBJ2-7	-	CSASGSSYEQYF	TGCAGTGCTAGTGGGAGCTCCTACGAGCAGTACTTC
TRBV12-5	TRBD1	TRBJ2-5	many	CASGFGTGGKETQYF	TGTGCTAGTGGTTTCGGGACAGGGGGCAAAGAGACCCAGTACTTC
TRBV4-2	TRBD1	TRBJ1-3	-	CASSRVLTGEAGNTIYF	TGTGCCAGCAGCCGCGTGCTAACAGGGGAGGCCGGAAACACCATATATTTT
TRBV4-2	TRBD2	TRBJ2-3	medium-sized	CASSQTGGARTDTQYF	TGTGCCAGCAGCCAGACGGGGGGGGCTCGCACAGATACGCAGTATTTT
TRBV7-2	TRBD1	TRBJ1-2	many	CASSLEGQGFSGYTF	TGTGCCAGCAGCTTAGAGGGACAGGGGTTCAGTGGCTACACCTTC
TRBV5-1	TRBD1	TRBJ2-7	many	CASSLDTGAFRNEQYF	TGCGCCAGCAGCTTGGATACAGGGGCTTTTAGGAACGAGCAGTACTTC
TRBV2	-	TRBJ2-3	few	CASSELAVTSTDTQYF	TGTGCCAGCAGTGAACTGGCGGTAACTAGCACAGATACGCAGTATTTT
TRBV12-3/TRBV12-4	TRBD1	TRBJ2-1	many	CASSSGTGTASYNEQFF	TGTGCCAGCAGTTCAGGAACCGGGACAGCTTCCTACAATGAGCAGTTCTTC
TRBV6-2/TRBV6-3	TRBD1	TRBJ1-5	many	CASSYRTGFVPQHF	TGTGCCAGCAGTTACAGGACAGGATTCGTTCCCCAGCATTTT
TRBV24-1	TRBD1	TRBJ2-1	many	CATSELGQGKDYEQFF	TGTGCCACCAGTGAGCTGGGACAGGGTAAAGACTATGAGCAGTTCTTC
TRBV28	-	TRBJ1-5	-	CASSSGGAIGNQPQHF	TGTGCCAGCAGTTCTGGGGGAGCGATCGGCAATCAGCCCCAGCATTTT
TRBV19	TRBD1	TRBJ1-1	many	CASRETGRNTEAFF	TGTGCCAGCCGAGAGACAGGGAGGAACACTGAAGCTTTCTTT
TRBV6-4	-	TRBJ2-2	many	CASSDVDTGELFF	TGTGCCAGCAGTGACGTGGACACCGGGGAGCTGTTTTTT
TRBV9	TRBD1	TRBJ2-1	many	CASSVGIQGAGYNEQFF	TGTGCCAGCAGCGTAGGGATACAGGGGGCAGGGTACAATGAGCAGTTCTTC
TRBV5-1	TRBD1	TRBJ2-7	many	CASRQTFGTDLSYEQYF	TGCGCCAGCAGACAGACCTTCGGGACAGATCTCTCCTACGAGCAGTACTTC
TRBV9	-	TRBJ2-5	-	CASSVEVSGGETQYF	TGTGCCAGCAGCGTAGAAGTCTCGGGTGGGGAGACCCAGTACTTC
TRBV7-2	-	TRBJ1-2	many	CASSADGFLLSYGYTF	TGTGCCAGCAGCGCGGACGGATTCTTACTGTCTTATGGCTACACCTTC
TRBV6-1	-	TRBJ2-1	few	CASKKRPIGFDEQFF	TGTGCCAGCAAAAAGAGGCCAATTGGTTTCGATGAGCAGTTCTTC
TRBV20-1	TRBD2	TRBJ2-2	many	CSARLAGGTSNTGELFF	TGCAGTGCGCGACTAGCGGGGGGGACGTCGAACACCGGGGAGCTGTTTTTT
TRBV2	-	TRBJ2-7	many	CASSMYEQYF	TGTGCCAGCAGCATGTACGAGCAGTACTTC
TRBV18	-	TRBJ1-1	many	CASSSNRDTEAFF	TGTGCCAGCTCATCCAACAGGGACACTGAAGCTTTCTTT
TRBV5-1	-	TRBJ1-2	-	CASSLGGSDYGYTF	TGCGCCAGCAGCTTGGGAGGGTCTGACTATGGCTACACCTTC
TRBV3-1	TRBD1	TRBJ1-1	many	CASSPRDSLTTEAFF	TGTGCCAGCAGCCCACGGGACAGTCTTACTACTGAAGCTTTCTTT
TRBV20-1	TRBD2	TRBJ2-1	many	CSARTSGGALDNEQFF	TGCAGTGCTAGGACTAGCGGGGGGGCGCTCGACAATGAGCAGTTCTTC
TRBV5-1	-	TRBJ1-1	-	CASSYGQSTEAFF	TGCGCCAGCAGCTACGGACAGTCCACTGAAGCTTTCTTT
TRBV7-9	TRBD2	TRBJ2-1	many	CASSLGTSGSDEQFF	TGTGCCAGCAGCTTGGGGACTAGCGGGAGTGATGAGCAGTTCTTC
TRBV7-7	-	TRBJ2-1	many	CASSSGGGNEQFF	TGTGCCAGCAGCTCAGGGGGGGGGAATGAGCAGTTCTTC
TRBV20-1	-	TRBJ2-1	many	CSAPGLVRGNEQFF	TGCAGTGCTCCCGGACTAGTGAGGGGGAATGAGCAGTTCTTC
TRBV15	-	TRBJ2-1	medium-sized	CATSRVLGRGNEQFF	TGTGCCACCAGCAGAGTGTTAGGTAGAGGTAATGAGCAGTTCTTC
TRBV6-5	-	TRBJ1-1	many	CASSSPGLNTEAFF	TGTGCCAGCAGTTCGCCAGGATTGAACACTGAAGCTTTCTTT
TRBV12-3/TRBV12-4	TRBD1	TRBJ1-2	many	CASSPGQGGNYGYTF	TGTGCCAGCAGCCCGGGACAGGGAGGAAACTATGGCTACACCTTC
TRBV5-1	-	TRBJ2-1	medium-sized	CASSLGPDGNEQFF	TGCGCCAGCAGCTTGGGACCCGACGGCAATGAGCAGTTCTTC
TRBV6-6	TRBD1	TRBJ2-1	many	CASRVGTGGNEQFF	TGTGCCAGCAGGGTCGGGACAGGGGGCAATGAGCAGTTCTTC
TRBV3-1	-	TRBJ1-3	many	CASSQAGNTIYF	TGTGCCAGCAGTCAAGCTGGAAACACCATATATTTT
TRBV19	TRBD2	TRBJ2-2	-	CASSIILAGESTGELFF	TGTGCCAGTAGTATAATACTAGCGGGGGAGAGCACCGGGGAGCTGTTTTTT
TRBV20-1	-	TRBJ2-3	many	CSSAVNRADTQYF	TGCAGCAGTGCAGTAAATCGTGCAGATACGCAGTATTTT
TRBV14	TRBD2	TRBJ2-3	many	CASSQEGVSASGRNTQYF	TGTGCCAGCAGCCAAGAGGGGGTTTCGGCTAGCGGGAGAAATACGCAGTATTTT
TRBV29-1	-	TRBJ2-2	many	CSVRSQRYTGELFF	TGCAGCGTCCGGAGCCAGCGGTACACCGGGGAGCTGTTTTTT
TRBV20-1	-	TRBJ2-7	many	CSARSPVNYEQYF	TGCAGTGCTAGGTCTCCCGTAAACTACGAGCAGTACTTC
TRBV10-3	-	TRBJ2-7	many	CAIKQGPGDEQYF	TGTGCCATAAAACAGGGCCCAGGGGACGAGCAGTACTTC
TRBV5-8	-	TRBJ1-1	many	CASSLGGAVLNTEAFF	TGTGCCAGCAGCTTGGGAGGAGCCGTACTAAACACTGAAGCTTTCTTT
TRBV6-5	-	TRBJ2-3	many	CASSYYGDTQYF	TGTGCCAGCAGTTACTATGGAGATACGCAGTATTTT
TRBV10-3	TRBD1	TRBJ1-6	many	CAINAQGKRDSPLHF	TGTGCCATCAACGCACAGGGGAAGAGAGATTCACCCCTCCACTTT
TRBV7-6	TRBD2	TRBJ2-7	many	CASSLVASGFYEQYF	TGTGCCAGCAGCTTAGTGGCTAGCGGATTCTACGAGCAGTACTTC
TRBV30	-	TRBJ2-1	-	CAWRLFGGGSYNEQFF	TGTGCCTGGAGGCTCTTCGGCGGTGGCTCCTACAATGAGCAGTTCTTC
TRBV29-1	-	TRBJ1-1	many	CSASAPGANTEAFF	TGCAGCGCCTCGGCGCCAGGGGCGAACACTGAAGCTTTCTTT
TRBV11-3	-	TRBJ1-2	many	CASSFGRGGGYTF	TGTGCCAGCAGCTTCGGCCGGGGTGGTGGCTACACCTTC
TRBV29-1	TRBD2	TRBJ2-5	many	CSVDSQLAGGETQYF	TGCAGCGTCGACTCCCAACTAGCGGGGGGTGAGACCCAGTACTTC
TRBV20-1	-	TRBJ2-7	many	CSARDTRDFGEQYF	TGCAGTGCTAGAGATACCCGGGACTTCGGCGAGCAGTACTTC